Shown below are 24 T cell receptor beta chains from a single sample sequenced in a study of PD-1 blockade in mismatch repair-deficient tumors. Sequencing was performed with immunoSEQ multiplex PCR; in TCRdb, only in-frame clones are kept and a portion is missing. Of approximately 110,000 clones in the sample, about three quarters are singletons; the top ten hold roughly 4.5%. The sample was peripheral blood, taken 60 weeks after starting pembrolizumab. The receptor source for this set is an adult with mismatch repair-deficient cancer.

The chain has TRBV14 and TRBJ2-7, with 8 bases lining up with TRBD2. With V trimmed by 1 base and J by 9 bases, 11 bases remained unmatched. This CDR3 is built from 15 residues. Germline V gene lookup returns CDR1 SGHDN and CDR2 FVKESK. In DNA form, the CDR3 reads TGTGCCAGCAGCCAAGGGACTAGCATTACGAGTAGGCAGTACTTC. Translating it yields CASSQGTSITSRQYF.

This clone was seen once. The chain uses TRBV29-1 and TRBJ2-5; weak D call: TRBD2 (6 bases). The CDR3 totals 13 residues. Germline V gene lookup returns CDR1 SQVTM and CDR2 ANQGSEA. V lost 6 bases and J 3 bases, leaving 14 bases between the germline ends. CDR3 protein: CSVRLVLEETQYF. CDR3 coding DNA: TGCAGCGTCCGACTAGTTCTTGAAGAGACCCAGTACTTC.

The V and J genes are TRBV21-1 and TRBJ2-7; TRBD1, as called in the table, went unchecked against the DNA. TRBV21-1 is a recognized pseudogene. The CDR3 is 15 residues long. The CDR3 nucleotides read TGTGCCAGCAGCAATAAAGAGGACAGGCAATACGAGCAGTACTTC. Translated: CASSNKEDRQYEQYF.

This clone was detected once. The genes are TRBV6-6 and TRBJ2-5; 8 positions match TRBD2. Germline assignment: CDR1 MNHNY and CDR2 SVGAGI (reference sequence). The length of the CDR3 is 15 residues. The junction had 7 bases not matched to a gene; V was cut back by 2 bases and J by 5 bases. The CDR3 sequence is CASSYLLAEGETQYF. As DNA, the CDR3 is TGTGCCAGCAGTTACCTACTAGCGGAGGGGGAGACCCAGTACTTC.

This chain links TRBV7-2 with TRBJ2-7, with TRBD2 matching over 7 bases. The V and J ends lost 5 bases and 7 bases, in that order; junction bases with no gene match: 14. Germline CDR1 reads SGHTA; CDR2 reads FQGNSA. CDR3 length equals 15 residues. CDR3 coding DNA: TGTGCCAGCAGCCCACGGGCGGGAGTAGGATGGGAGCAGTACTTC. Amino acids: CASSPRAGVGWEQYF.

The rearrangement uses TRBV19 and TRBJ2-1; TRBD1 aligns across 10 bases. The CDR3 contains 15 residues. Germline assignment: CDR1 LNHDA and CDR2 SQIVND (reference sequence). J lost 4 bases, V lost 5 bases, and 5 bases had no gene match. The CDR3 DNA is TGTGCCAGTAGTCCGACAGGGGGCTTTTACAATGAGCAGTTCTTC. Its translation: CASSPTGGFYNEQFF.

A word on this clone: Sequence at one end of the junction differs from germline and may be a read error. The chain joins TRBV29-1 to TRBJ1-4, with 7 bases fitting TRBD1. CDR3 length: 14 residues. Germline assignment: CDR1 SQVTM and CDR2 ANQGSEA. DNA of the CDR3: TGCAGCGTTCAAGAGACAGGGCGATCAGAAAAACTGTTTTTT. Its translation: CSVQETGRSEKLFF.

V usage is TRBV7-8 and J usage is TRBJ2-1; D is perhaps TRBD1 or TRBD2 (5 bases each). Between the trimmed V and J ends, which lost 6 bases and 4 bases, there was a span of 13 bases. This CDR3 has 14 residues. The germline V gene encodes CDR1 SGHVS and CDR2 FQNEAQ. CDR3 sequence reads: CASRVRGEYNEQFF. CDR3 bases: TGTGCCAGCAGGGTGAGGGGAGAATACAATGAGCAGTTCTTC.

The V gene is TRBV5-4, the J gene TRBJ2-1, with D uncertain. Trimming shortened V by 2 bases and J by 8 bases, and 8 bases separated the two germline ends. The CDR3 has 12 amino acids. The germline V gene has CDR1 SGHNT and CDR2 YYREEE (reference sequence). This CDR3 is CASSLVSHEQFF. CDR3 coding DNA: TGTGCCAGCAGCTTAGTTTCCCATGAGCAGTTCTTC.

V is TRBV6-6 and J is TRBJ1-1; TRBD1 agrees at 7 bases. Germline values: CDR1 MNHNY, CDR2 SVGAGI (reference sequence). The CDR3 spans 15 residues. Trimming cost V 2 bases and J 0 bases; bases outside gene matches: 3. This chain's CDR3 is CASSYPGQMNTEAFF. The CDR3 DNA sequence: TGTGCCAGCAGTTACCCGGGACAGATGAACACTGAAGCTTTCTTT.

In its sample, this clone was seen many times. The V call is TRBV19, the J call TRBJ1-3, with a tentative D call TRBD1 (6 bases). The CDR3 is made up of 15 amino acids. Germline values: CDR1 LNHDA, CDR2 SQIVND (reference sequence). Trimming took off 8 bases at V and 1 base at J, with 15 bases between the two ends. This chain's CDR3 is CASYSQGSSGNTIYF. The CDR3 bases are TGTGCCAGTTATTCCCAGGGGTCTTCTGGAAACACCATATATTTT.

This sequence joins TRBV5-1 and TRBJ1-5, with 7 bases matching TRBD1. Germline V gene sequence: CDR1 SGHRS, CDR2 YFSETQ. The length of the CDR3 is 14 residues. J lost 4 bases, V lost 5 bases, and 6 bases had no gene match. The CDR3 coding sequence is TGCGCCAGCAGTCCTGACAGGGAAAATCAGCCCCAGCATTTT. Translation gives CASSPDRENQPQHF.

The chain recombines TRBV5-1 with TRBJ1-5; weak D call: TRBD1 (6 bases). The CDR3 totals 13 residues. The V end lost 5 bases, the J end lost 2 bases, and 8 bases lay between the germline ends. From germline, CDR1 is SGHRS and CDR2 YFSETQ. The CDR3 reads CASSPGGNQPQHF. DNA of the CDR3: TGCGCCAGCAGTCCAGGGGGCAATCAGCCCCAGCATTTT. Together with reference TRBV5-1 and TRBJ1-5, the CDR3 gives the full variable domain: KAGVTQTPRYLIKTRGQQVTLSCSPISGHRSVSWYQQTPGQGLQFLFEYFSETQRNKGNFPGRFSGRQFSNSRSEMNVSTLELGDSALYLCASSPGGNQPQHFGDGTRLSIL.

The chain recombines TRBV4-3 with TRBJ2-7; D is possibly TRBD1 (6 bases). The germline V gene has CDR1 LGHNA and CDR2 YSLEER. V was clipped by 4 bases and J by 2 bases, with 15 bases between them. This CDR3 contains 15 residues. The CDR3 sequence is CASSLGHGGTYEQYF. The CDR3, as DNA: TGCGCCAGCAGCCTGGGACATGGGGGTACCTACGAGCAGTACTTC.

This clone has more than one count but fewer than ten. J is TRBJ2-2 and V is TRBV29-1, with a tentative D call TRBD1 (6 bases). The germline gives CDR1 SQVTM, CDR2 ANQGSEA. Trimming took 7 bases from V and 0 from J, leaving 12 bases between them. CDR3 length: 14 amino acids. CDR3 nucleotide sequence: TGCAGCGCCCGGGACAAACCGAACACCGGGGAGCTGTTTTTT. It yields the protein CSARDKPNTGELFF.

This chain connects TRBV11-2 to TRBJ2-7, with 11 nucleotides matching TRBD2. The CDR3 is made up of 15 amino acids. Per germline, CDR1 SGHAT and CDR2 FQNNGV. The V gene end was trimmed by 4 bases and the J gene end by 3 bases; junction bases not matched to a gene: 5. The CDR3 loop is CASSSSGGTFYEQYF. In nucleotides, the CDR3 is TGTGCCAGCAGCTCTAGCGGGGGGACTTTCTACGAGCAGTACTTC.

This clone was counted once. The chain uses TRBV5-4 and TRBJ2-2; tentatively, D is TRBD2 (6 bases). This CDR3 is 14 amino acids long. Germline V gene data show CDR1 as SGHNT and CDR2 as YYREEE (reference sequence). Trimming left V 1 base short and J 7 bases short, with 11 bases between. The CDR3 region is CASSLTSPSGELFF. CDR3 bases: TGTGCCAGCAGCTTGACTAGCCCTAGCGGGGAGCTGTTTTTT.

The rearrangement uses TRBV5-5 and TRBJ2-2, with TRBD2 identical over 9 bases. The V gene end was trimmed by 0 bases and the J gene end by 5 bases; junction bases not matched to a gene: 8. This CDR3 spans 17 amino acids. Per the germline V gene, CDR1 is SGHKS and CDR2 is YYEKEE (reference sequence). This CDR3 reads CASSLAGGREGTGELFF. The DNA of the CDR3 is TGTGCCAGCAGCTTGGCCGGCGGGCGGGAGGGGACCGGGGAGCTGTTTTTT. The full variable domain, with the rest looked up from reference TRBV5-5 and TRBJ2-2, is DAGVTQSPTHLIKTRGQQVTLRCSPISGHKSVSWYQQVLGQGPQFIFQYYEKEERGRGNFPDRFSARQFPNYSSELNVNALLLGDSALYLCASSLAGGREGTGELFFGEGSRLTVL.

The chain carries TRBV21-1 and TRBJ2-1. TRBV21-1 is an annotated pseudogene. The CDR3 has 15 residues. CDR3 in amino acids: CASSKGNKTYNEQFF. The CDR3 DNA reads as TGTGCCAGCAGCAAAGGGAATAAAACTTACAATGAGCAGTTCTTC.

The rearrangement links TRBV9 to TRBJ2-3; D ambiguous. Germline CDR1 reads SGDLS; CDR2 reads YYNGEE. V lost 4 bases and J 4 bases, leaving 13 bases between the germline ends. There are 14 residues in the CDR3. CDR3 DNA: TGTGCCAGCAGCCTAAATTATGAGGCAGATACGCAGTATTTT. Its translation is CASSLNYEADTQYF.

J is TRBJ1-1 and V is TRBV6-5, with TRBD1 as a possible D gene (5 bases). This CDR3 has 15 amino acids. V lost 6 bases, J lost 6 bases, and 20 bases lay in between. Germline V CDR1 and CDR2: MNHEY, SVGAGI. CDR3 residues: CASRTRVGGAPEAFF. The CDR3 nucleotides read TGTGCCAGCAGAACTAGGGTCGGTGGGGCGCCTGAAGCTTTCTTT.

V gene TRBV5-6 combines with J gene TRBJ2-5; a possible D gene is TRBD1 (6 bases). This CDR3 contains 15 residues. Germline loops: CDR1 SGHDT, CDR2 YYEEEE. The ends were cut back, 6 bases at V and 2 bases at J, with 17 bases in the middle. CDR3 protein: CASKLTGTLQETQYF. The DNA of the CDR3 is TGTGCCAGCAAACTCACCGGGACATTACAAGAGACCCAGTACTTC.

This sequence joins TRBV11-2 and TRBJ2-2; TRBD2 is a possible D gene (6 bases). Trimming shortened V by 8 bases and J by 6 bases, and 19 bases separated the two germline ends. Germline assignment: CDR1 SGHAT and CDR2 FQNNGV. This CDR3 is built from 15 residues. The CDR3, as DNA: TGTGCCAGCGGCCGCCGGGAGATATTAGCCGGGGAGCTGTTTTTT. This gives the protein CASGRREILAGELFF.

With regard to this clone: Within the sample, other DNA sequences also encode this same CDR3. The V and J genes are TRBV18 and TRBJ2-7; D remains ambiguous. Per the germline V gene, CDR1 is KGHSH and CDR2 is LQKENI. Trimming left V 2 bases short and J 3 bases short, with 2 bases between. The CDR3 contains 11 residues. CDR3 coding DNA: TGTGCCAGCTCACCAGGCTACGAGCAGTACTTC. This encodes CASSPGYEQYF.